One and the same sample provided the 24 T cell receptor beta chains below, sequenced in a study of T cells after yellow fever vaccination. TCRdb recomputed calls from the 5' RACE reads with MiXCR, one row per CDR3 protein. The sample shows around 310,000 distinct CDR3 sequences, roughly 4% of them seen only once. The starting material was PBMCs, obtained 5 days after the yellow fever booster vaccination. Every receptor here comes from a man between 18 and 35 years old who received the YFV17D yellow fever vaccine.

CDR3 sequence: CASSPSLGFSYEQYF. The CDR3 nucleotides are TGTGCCAGCAGTCCCTCTTTGGGGTTCTCCTACGAGCAGTACTTC. The V and J genes are TRBV12-3 or TRBV12-4 and TRBJ2-7; D gene unclear. There are 15 residues in the CDR3. Trimming cost V 5 bases and J 0 bases, with 14 bases left between them.

This clonotype was picked up a small number of times. This chain connects TRBV3-1 to TRBJ2-1; 10 positions match TRBD2. The CDR3 covers 16 residues. Trimming removed 5 bases from V and 7 bases from J; junction bases left unmatched: 11. CDR1 is LGHDT and CDR2 is YNNKEL in the germline V gene (reference sequence). The CDR3 bases are TGTGCCAGCAGCGAAGTATTAAGCGGGGGGGCAAATGAGCAGTTCTTC. This codes for CASSEVLSGGANEQFF.

The chain combines TRBV12-3 or TRBV12-4 with TRBJ2-3; D is ambiguous. This CDR3 is 15 amino acids long. V lost 7 bases, J lost 0 bases, and 14 bases lay in between. The CDR3, as DNA: TGTGCCAGCACCTTTAAAGACTCCAGCACAGATACGCAGTATTTT. It yields the protein CASTFKDSSTDTQYF.

The gene calls are TRBV2 and TRBJ2-3, with D hard to call. Germline assignment: CDR1 SNHLY and CDR2 FYNNEI. This CDR3 has 12 residues. Trimming took 2 bases from V and 4 from J, leaving 4 bases between them. CDR3 sequence: CASSERADTQYF. CDR3 bases: TGTGCCAGCAGTGAACGGGCAGATACGCAGTATTTT.

The chain has TRBV12-3 or TRBV12-4 and TRBJ1-1, with D unresolved. The CDR3 spans 13 residues. Between the trimmed V and J ends, which lost 0 bases and 4 bases, there was a span of 6 bases. CDR3 bases: TGTGCCAGCAGTTTAGCGCTTCCCACTGAAGCTTTCTTT. Protein: CASSLALPTEAFF.

This rearrangement joins TRBV10-3 to TRBJ2-2; TRBD2 might be the D (5 bases). V was clipped by 3 bases and J by 5 bases, with 13 bases between them. Germline-derived CDR1 and CDR2 are ENHRY and SYGVKD. The length of the CDR3 is 15 residues. CDR3 loop: CAISERGSSTGELFF. CDR3 nucleotide sequence: TGTGCCATCAGTGAACGGGGTTCCTCAACCGGGGAGCTGTTTTTT.

The chain joins TRBV30 to TRBJ2-7; perhaps TRBD1 as D (6 bases). Germline CDR1 is GTSNPN and CDR2 is SVGIG (reference sequence). This CDR3 comprises 12 residues. Trimming removed 2 bases at V and 3 bases at J, with 8 bases between. CDR3 loop: CAWSQGGYEQYF. In DNA, the CDR3 is TGTGCCTGGAGTCAAGGGGGCTACGAGCAGTACTTC.

This clonotype was recorded many times. The V call is TRBV5-6, the J call TRBJ1-2; D remains ambiguous. The CDR3 sequence is 15 residues long. The ends were cut back, 6 bases at V and 2 bases at J, with 17 bases in the middle. The V gene's germline CDR1 is SGHDT and CDR2 YYEEEE. DNA for the CDR3: TGTGCCAGCACAGCGTGGGGAACGCCCAACTATGGCTACACCTTC. Its translation: CASTAWGTPNYGYTF.

V usage is TRBV5-1 and J usage is TRBJ2-1; D remains ambiguous. Germline values: CDR1 SGHRS, CDR2 YFSETQ. Trimming left V 3 bases short and J 8 bases short, with 21 bases between. The CDR3 loop spans 16 amino acids. In DNA, the CDR3 is TGCGCCAGCAGCTCGACCGTGGGGAAGCACCTACATGAGCAGTTCTTC. This sequence encodes CASSSTVGKHLHEQFF.

This clonotype was recorded many times. The gene calls are TRBV5-4 and TRBJ1-1; 7 nucleotides align to TRBD1. The V gene end was trimmed by 0 bases and the J gene end by 0 bases; junction bases not matched to a gene: 11. This CDR3 comprises 18 residues. Looked up from germline, CDR1 is SGHNT and CDR2 is YYREEE (reference sequence). The CDR3 sequence: CASSLGVVTGQLNTEAFF. The DNA for the CDR3 is TGTGCCAGCAGCTTGGGAGTGGTGACAGGGCAGCTGAACACTGAAGCTTTCTTT.

This clonotype was observed at least ten times. The chain carries TRBV7-9 and TRBJ2-5; TRBD1 or TRBD2 may be the D gene (5 bases each). The V end lost 5 bases, the J end lost 1 base, and 17 bases lay between the germline ends. Germline loops: CDR1 SEHNR, CDR2 FQNEAQ (reference sequence). This CDR3 is built from 16 residues. DNA of the CDR3: TGTGCCAGCAGCCCAAGCGGTAGGGGAAGCCAAGAGACCCAGTACTTC. Its translation is CASSPSGRGSQETQYF.

In this sample, this clonotype turned up once. J is TRBJ2-5 and V is TRBV6-2 or TRBV6-3; 10 bases are a match to TRBD2. V trimming: 3 bases; J trimming: 6 bases; junction bases outside the gene matches: 16. Germline CDR1 MNHEY, CDR2 SVGEGT. The CDR3 consists of 18 residues. CDR3: CASSYTLGLALRKQTQYF. The CDR3 nucleotides read TGTGCCAGCAGTTATACCCTGGGACTAGCGTTGAGGAAGCAGACCCAGTACTTC.

This clonotype was detected only a few times. The CDR3 spells CASSVEGPEAFF. Here the CDR3 DNA reads TGTGCCAGCAGCGTAGAGGGGCCCGAAGCTTTCTTT. V gene TRBV9 combines with J gene TRBJ1-1, with D possibly TRBD1 on 5 matching bases. CDR1 is SGDLS, CDR2 YYNGEE, per germline. The CDR3 loop spans 12 amino acids. V was clipped by 0 bases and J by 8 bases, with 8 bases between them.

Ten or more counts support this clonotype. The rearrangement joins TRBV20-1 to TRBJ2-1; D call uncertain. This CDR3 has 14 amino acids. Germline V CDR1 and CDR2: DFQATT, SNEGSKA (reference sequence). V was pared by 1 base and J by 0 bases, with 7 bases between. The CDR3 DNA reads as TGCAGTGCTAGAGCGGATAGCTCCTACAATGAGCAGTTCTTC. This translates into CSARADSSYNEQFF.

This clonotype has more than one count but fewer than ten. The V and J genes are TRBV9 and TRBJ2-2; 11 positions match TRBD2. The germline V gene encodes CDR1 SGDLS and CDR2 YYNGEE. V was clipped by 4 bases and J by 7 bases; unmatched bases: 6. This CDR3 region has 15 residues. DNA of the CDR3: TGTGCCAGCAGCCCTGCCGGGACTAGCGGCGGGGAGCTGTTTTTT. Its protein is CASSPAGTSGGELFF.

The chain carries TRBV29-1 and TRBJ1-2, with TRBD1 matching 8 bases. V was clipped by 5 bases and J by 6 bases; unmatched bases: 8. The germline gives CDR1 SQVTM, CDR2 ANQGSEA. The CDR3 runs to 13 residues. The CDR3 reads CSVWSPGGDGYTF. CDR3 nucleotide sequence: TGCAGCGTTTGGTCCCCAGGGGGCGATGGCTACACCTTC.

Concerning this clonotype itself: In this CDR3 the conserved last residue, phenylalanine or tryptophan, is missing, so a read error is likely. Because the CDR3's place on the DNA is in doubt, the DNA is left out and the CDR3 is given as listed by TCRdb. J is TRBJ1-2 and V is TRBV5-8; the D call of TRBD1 is as the table states it, not checked on the DNA. The CDR3 is made up of 11 amino acids, end residues included. Germline lookup yields CDR1 SGHTS and CDR2 YDEGEE. The chain's CDR3 is CASSLVGAEPA.

The chain carries TRBV7-2 and TRBJ2-3; D remains ambiguous. Trimming shortened V by 5 bases and J by 3 bases, and 15 bases separated the two germline ends. This CDR3 is built from 15 residues. CDR1 is SGHTA and CDR2 is FQGNSA in the germline V gene. The CDR3 DNA reads as TGTGCCAGCAGCGGGGTGGTTCCAGAGACAGATACGCAGTATTTT. It translates to CASSGVVPETDTQYF.

In its sample, this clonotype was seen a few times. The rearrangement joins TRBV7-9 to TRBJ2-1, with 8 bases fitting TRBD1. V shed 1 base and J 7 bases; nucleotides not matched to a gene: 12. CDR3 length: 17 residues. Per the germline V gene, CDR1 is SEHNR and CDR2 is FQNEAQ (reference sequence). For the CDR3, the DNA is TGTGCCAGCAGCTTAGGATCAGGCGGGACAGGAATGAATGAGCAGTTCTTC. Translated: CASSLGSGGTGMNEQFF.

Details on this clonotype: A single base separates this from a much larger clone, so it may be a read error. This rearrangement joins TRBV7-6 to TRBJ2-1, with D maybe TRBD1 (5 bases). V shed 5 bases and J shed 10 bases, with 18 bases lying between them. The V gene's germline CDR1 is SGHVS and CDR2 FNYEAQ. CDR3 size: 14 residues. The CDR3 DNA follows: TGTGCCAGCAGCCCCGATCAGGGAAGGGAAGAGCAGTTCTTC. Residues: CASSPDQGREEQFF.

The sample holds many counts of this clonotype. The V call is TRBV11-2, the J call TRBJ1-1; D is ambiguous. The V end lost 4 bases, the J end lost 5 bases, and 11 bases lay between the germline ends. Germline CDR1 is SGHAT and CDR2 is FQNNGV. There are 13 residues in the CDR3. CDR3 loop: CASSSPRVTEAFF. In DNA, the CDR3 is TGTGCCAGCAGCTCGCCCCGGGTGACTGAAGCTTTCTTT.

At least ten counts were recorded for this clonotype. The chain employs TRBV7-6 and TRBJ1-6; D unclear. V dropped 1 base and J dropped 8 bases, with 21 bases sitting between them. The germline gives CDR1 SGHVS, CDR2 FNYEAQ. CDR3 size: 18 residues. This chain's CDR3 is CASSLDRPTPSPDSPLHF. CDR3 DNA: TGTGCCAGCAGCTTAGACCGGCCAACTCCGTCCCCTGATTCACCCCTCCACTTT.

V is TRBV7-2 and J is TRBJ1-2, with D hard to call. Looked up from germline, CDR1 is SGHTA and CDR2 is FQGNSA. V lost 1 base, J lost 5 bases, and 14 bases lay in between. The CDR3 totals 15 residues. The CDR3 region is CASSLGSVASYGYTF. In DNA form, the CDR3 reads TGTGCCAGCAGCTTAGGAAGCGTGGCAAGTTATGGCTACACCTTC.

At least ten counts were recorded for this clonotype. The chain links TRBV4-3 to TRBJ2-1; TRBD1 aligns across 10 bases. The ends lost 5 bases at V and 8 bases at J; junction bases unmatched: 12. The germline gives CDR1 LGHNA, CDR2 YSLEER. The CDR3 runs 16 residues. The CDR3 DNA follows: TGCGCCAGCAGCGCCAGTTGGGGGACAGGGGTAGATGAGCAGTTCTTC. As protein: CASSASWGTGVDEQFF.